This T cell receptor (beta chain) comes out of a study of T cells after yellow fever vaccination. This clonotype has a count of ten or more. Its antigen is undetermined. 5'RACE template switching added a universal primer site and UMIs to TCR cDNA. One entry per CDR3 protein, called by TCRdb with MiXCR from the 5' RACE reads. Of around 140,000 distinct CDR3 sequences detected, 5% to 8% appear once; the ten largest clones hold about 0.6%. Study-wide results and limits: Only a small proportion of the clonotypes turned up in both the CD4 and the CD8 compartments, likely arising from convergent recombination. Subsequent booster samples again held most clones from primary vaccination (96% CD4, nearly 90% CD8).

V lost 6 bases and J 5 bases, leaving 14 bases between the germline ends. The CDR3 length is 14 residues. The germline CDR1 and CDR2 sequences are SGHRS and YFSETQ. This TCR derives from a man under 40 who received the YFV17D yellow fever vaccine. Specimen: CD4+ T cells sorted from PBMCs, collected 10 days after the yellow fever booster vaccination. The chain couples TRBV5-1 to TRBJ2-2, with D perhaps TRBD1 (7 bases). CDR3 nucleotide sequence: TGCGCCAGCACTCCTCAGGGGGGAACCGGGGAGCTGTTTTTT. It translates to CASTPQGGTGELFF.